A selection of T cell receptor beta chains follows, all from one sample in a study of blood T cell repertoires in COVID-19. The protocol was immunoSEQ multiplex PCR, while the TCRdb copy is restricted to in-frame clones and leaves out a portion. This sample carries almost 300,000 clones, about 87% of them seen once, and the ten largest clones take 1% to 1.5%. The sample comprised peripheral blood. These receptors were obtained from a man aged 65 to 85 with acute or convalescent COVID-19. Each CDR3 is given with its conserved first and last residue. The D gene is left open where the match is weak. Only some rows state a clone size, as once, few, many or a class for expanded clones.

j_call | clone_size | d_call | v_call | cdr3_nt | cdr3_aa
TRBJ1-6 | . | TRBD1 | TRBV12-3/TRBV12-4 | TGTGCCAGCACGACAGGGAGAAACGCGCCCCTCCACTTT | CASTTGRNAPLHF
TRBJ1-6 | . | TRBD1 | TRBV7-2 | TGTGCCAGCAGCCTACAGGGGGCCTTTAATTCACCCCTCCACTTT | CASSLQGAFNSPLHF
TRBJ2-2 | . | . | TRBV27 | TGTGCCAGCAGTTCAGGGGTGAACACCGGGGAGCTGTTTTTT | CASSSGVNTGELFF
TRBJ1-2 | . | . | TRBV15 | TGTGCCACCAGCAGCTCTCCAGGGCTAGGAGGCTACACCTTC | CATSSSPGLGGYTF
TRBJ1-3 | . | . | TRBV21-1 | TGTGCCAGCAGCAACCCCTTCCGGGTCACCATATATTTT | CASSNPFRVTIYF
TRBJ2-7 | . | TRBD2 | TRBV3-1/TRBV3-2 | TGTGCCAGCAGTCTTACTGGGGGGGAATACGAGCAGTACTTC | CASSLTGGEYEQYF
TRBJ1-4 | . | TRBD1 | TRBV5-1 | TGCGCCAGCAGCTTGGCCGACAGGGGTGAAAAACTGTTTTTT | CASSLADRGEKLFF
TRBJ1-5 | few | TRBD1 | TRBV6-5 | TGTGCCAGCAGCACGGGGACAGGGGGTCGACAGCCCCAGCATTTT | CASSTGTGGRQPQHF
TRBJ1-2 | . | TRBD1 | TRBV4-3 | TGCGCCAGCAGCCACCTCCCCGGGACAGGGGAGGGTGGCTACACCTTC | CASSHLPGTGEGGYTF
TRBJ2-7 | once | . | TRBV3-1/TRBV3-2 | TGTGCCTGCGCCGCTCTCTCCTACGAGCAGTACTTC | CACAALSYEQYF